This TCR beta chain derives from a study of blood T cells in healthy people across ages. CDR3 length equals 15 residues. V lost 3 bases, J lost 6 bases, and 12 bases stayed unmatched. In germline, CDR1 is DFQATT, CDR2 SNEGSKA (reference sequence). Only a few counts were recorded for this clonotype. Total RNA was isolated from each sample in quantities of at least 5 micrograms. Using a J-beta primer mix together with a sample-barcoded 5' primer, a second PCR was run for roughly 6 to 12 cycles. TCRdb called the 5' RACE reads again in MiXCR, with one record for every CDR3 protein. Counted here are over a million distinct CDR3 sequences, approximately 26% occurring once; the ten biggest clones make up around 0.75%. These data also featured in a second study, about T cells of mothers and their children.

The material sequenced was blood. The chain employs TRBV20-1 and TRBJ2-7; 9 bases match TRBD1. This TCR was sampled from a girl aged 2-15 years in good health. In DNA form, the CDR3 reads TGCAGTGCTAGGGATTCACAGGGGGCGGGCGGCGAGCAGTACTTC. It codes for CSARDSQGAGGEQYF.